These T cell receptor beta chains were read from a single sample in a study of blood T cell repertoires in COVID-19. The table came from immunoSEQ multiplex PCR; TCRdb's copy has only in-frame clones and leaves some out. The table has about 85,000 clones, roughly 84% seen once; the top ten hold about 6.3%. Sequenced sample: peripheral blood. The receptors were sampled from a man between 60 and 70 years old with acute or convalescent COVID-19. The CDR3 runs from the conserved cysteine through the conserved F or W. The order of the fields is CDR3 length, V gene, J gene, CDR3 protein.

len: 13; v_gene: TRBV7-2; j_gene: TRBJ1-1; CDR3aa: CASSFTQVDEAFF
len: 18; v_gene: TRBV10-3; j_gene: TRBJ2-6; CDR3aa: CAISESGRGRSGANVLTF
len: 13; v_gene: TRBV30; j_gene: TRBJ2-3; CDR3aa: CAWSTGSTDTQYF
len: 15; v_gene: TRBV11-1; j_gene: TRBJ2-1; CDR3aa: CASSPGLAGDNEQFF
len: 13; v_gene: TRBV11-3; j_gene: TRBJ1-1; CDR3aa: CASSQGGLTEAFF
len: 13; v_gene: TRBV5-5; j_gene: TRBJ1-1; CDR3aa: CASSFTGTTEAFF
len: 15; v_gene: TRBV30; j_gene: TRBJ2-4; CDR3aa: CAWSGDKTTKNIQYF
len: 17; v_gene: TRBV3-1/TRBV3-2; j_gene: TRBJ2-5; CDR3aa: CASSPPGGLAGKETQYF
len: 17; v_gene: TRBV10-2; j_gene: TRBJ1-6; CDR3aa: CASMGRQGSSYNSPLHF
len: 15; v_gene: TRBV6-5; j_gene: TRBJ2-2; CDR3aa: CASSYSRGNTGELFF
len: 14; v_gene: TRBV6-5; j_gene: TRBJ2-7; CDR3aa: CASSQGQGWYEQYF
len: 14; v_gene: TRBV19; j_gene: TRBJ1-5; CDR3aa: CASSKERGGQPQHF
len: 17; v_gene: TRBV7-2; j_gene: TRBJ1-5; CDR3aa: CASSSERGTYSNQPQHF
len: 14; v_gene: TRBV4-1; j_gene: TRBJ1-2; CDR3aa: CASSQGGPVGGYTF
len: 19; v_gene: TRBV15; j_gene: TRBJ2-4; CDR3aa: CATSRVGTGGQRAKNIQYF
len: 14; v_gene: TRBV13; j_gene: TRBJ1-1; CDR3aa: CASSRSQGRTEAFF
len: 13; v_gene: TRBV12-3/TRBV12-4; j_gene: TRBJ1-4; CDR3aa: CASSDRGNEKLFF
len: 13; v_gene: TRBV2; j_gene: TRBJ2-7; CDR3aa: CATRRFSHYEQYF
len: 17; v_gene: TRBV30; j_gene: TRBJ1-2; CDR3aa: CAWSRGTAFTLTYGYTF
len: 15; v_gene: TRBV7-2; j_gene: TRBJ2-7; CDR3aa: CASSFDGGTSYEQYF
len: 15; v_gene: TRBV7-8; j_gene: TRBJ1-5; CDR3aa: CASSLGGGGGQPQHF
len: 15; v_gene: TRBV6-5; j_gene: TRBJ2-2; CDR3aa: CASSMTGINTGELFF
len: 15; v_gene: TRBV7-2; j_gene: TRBJ1-5; CDR3aa: CASSLRQGSNQPQHF
len: 12; v_gene: TRBV5-1; j_gene: TRBJ2-7; CDR3aa: CASSLGREQQYF
len: 14; v_gene: TRBV2; j_gene: TRBJ1-1; CDR3aa: CASSEVAVNTEAFF
len: 14; v_gene: TRBV2; j_gene: TRBJ2-7; CDR3aa: CASRRTGSSYEQYF
len: 13; v_gene: TRBV2; j_gene: TRBJ2-5; CDR3aa: CASSRLSKETQYF
len: 14; v_gene: TRBV4-3; j_gene: TRBJ1-2; CDR3aa: CASSQDVRVDGYTF
len: 15; v_gene: TRBV5-6; j_gene: TRBJ2-5; CDR3aa: CASSLGPGGRETQYF
len: 15; v_gene: TRBV5-1; j_gene: TRBJ1-4; CDR3aa: CASSAGQGVNEKLFF
len: 14; v_gene: TRBV6-5; j_gene: TRBJ1-1; CDR3aa: CASSYADMNTEAFF
len: 15; v_gene: TRBV6-6; j_gene: TRBJ1-3; CDR3aa: CASSLGQASGNTIYF
len: 16; v_gene: TRBV9; j_gene: TRBJ2-5; CDR3aa: CASSSSKGLRPETQYF
len: 14; v_gene: TRBV25-1; j_gene: TRBJ1-6; CDR3aa: CASTGQGNNSPLHF
len: 13; v_gene: TRBV19; j_gene: TRBJ1-2; CDR3aa: CASSRLADYGYTF
len: 11; v_gene: TRBV18; j_gene: TRBJ2-1; CDR3aa: CASSQGQELFF
len: 15; v_gene: TRBV19; j_gene: TRBJ1-5; CDR3aa: CASMPGGDLNQPQHF
len: 17; v_gene: TRBV5-6; j_gene: TRBJ1-2; CDR3aa: CASSFGWQGGFNYGYTF
len: 15; v_gene: TRBV6-5; j_gene: TRBJ1-2; CDR3aa: CASSYSRTRSGGYTF
len: 16; v_gene: TRBV4-3; j_gene: TRBJ1-4; CDR3aa: CASSQDPSGDRKKLFF
len: 14; v_gene: TRBV15; j_gene: TRBJ1-5; CDR3aa: CATSSGTGGQPQHF
len: 14; v_gene: TRBV29-1; j_gene: TRBJ2-3; CDR3aa: CSVLSPRSGDTQYF
len: 14; v_gene: TRBV19; j_gene: TRBJ2-1; CDR3aa: CASSIHRESGEQFF
len: 13; v_gene: TRBV7-9; j_gene: TRBJ1-4; CDR3aa: CASSLPSGEKLFF
len: 15; v_gene: TRBV10-2; j_gene: TRBJ1-4; CDR3aa: CASSGTGQPYEKLFF
len: 15; v_gene: TRBV20-1; j_gene: TRBJ1-6; CDR3aa: CSASTGTGDNSPLHF
len: 13; v_gene: TRBV28; j_gene: TRBJ1-2; CDR3aa: CASSLRGIHGYTF
len: 15; v_gene: TRBV2; j_gene: TRBJ1-2; CDR3aa: CASSEDGRGLGGYTF
len: 20; v_gene: TRBV4-1; j_gene: TRBJ2-1; CDR3aa: CASSQERTSGGDSSYNEQFF
len: 15; v_gene: TRBV4-1; j_gene: TRBJ2-3; CDR3aa: CASSPRDSRTDTQYF
len: 15; v_gene: TRBV2; j_gene: TRBJ2-5; CDR3aa: CASRGGTGVGETQYF
len: 14; v_gene: TRBV5-1; j_gene: TRBJ1-5; CDR3aa: CASSLGQGAQPQHF